The rows below give T cell receptor beta chains drawn from one sample of a study of T cell changes during pregnancy in multiple sclerosis. Clones were sequenced by immunoSEQ multiplex PCR, and TCRdb holds only the in-frame ones, with some missing. The sample lists approximately 69,000 clones, more than 80% occurring once. This specimen was peripheral blood, taken in the second trimester of pregnancy. Source of these receptors: a female donor in good health, enrolled as a control in a pregnancy study. Both conserved end residues are part of each CDR3. The D gene is left open where the match is weak. Clone size is shown for a subset of rows, as once, few, many or a class of expanded clone.

cdr3_nt cdr3_aa j_call d_call clone_size cdr3_length v_call
TGTGCCAGCAGAGGGCCAGGGGGCGAGCAGTACTTC CASRGPGGEQYF TRBJ2-7 TRBD1 . 12 TRBV5-8
TGTGCCAGCAGCTCAAGACAGGGGTCGGACGAGCAGTACTTC CASSSRQGSDEQYF TRBJ2-7 TRBD1 . 14 TRBV9
TGTGCCAGCAGTGATTCGGTCAGGGTCGAGGGCTACACCTTC CASSDSVRVEGYTF TRBJ1-2 . . 14 TRBV6-1
TGTGCCAGCAGCTGGGAGGACGAAAAACTGTTTTTT CASSWEDEKLFF TRBJ1-4 . . 12 TRBV7-9
TGTGCCTGGACCCCGGGAAAGAACTATGGCTACACCTTC CAWTPGKNYGYTF TRBJ1-2 . . 13 TRBV30
TGTGCCAGCAGAAGAGAACCGGGACAGGGGAACACTGAAGCTTTCTTT CASRREPGQGNTEAFF TRBJ1-1 TRBD1 . 16 TRBV9
TGTGCCAGCAGCGCAGGGGGTGCTGAAGCTTTCTTT CASSAGGAEAFF TRBJ1-1 TRBD1 . 12 TRBV9
TGCGCCAGCAGCTACAGGGGACAAAGCACAGATACGCAGTATTTT CASSYRGQSTDTQYF TRBJ2-3 TRBD1 . 15 TRBV5-1
TGTGCCAGCAGCCCTACGAACACCGGGGAGCTGTTTTTT CASSPTNTGELFF TRBJ2-2 . . 13 TRBV7-2
TGTGCCAGCAGTGACAGGGGGCCTTACAATGAGCAGTTCTTC CASSDRGPYNEQFF TRBJ2-1 TRBD1 . 14 TRBV25-1
TGTGCCAGCGGGGGGGAAAGCTCCTATAATTCACCCCTCCACTTT CASGGESSYNSPLHF TRBJ1-6 . . 15 TRBV28
TGCGCCAGCAGGGGGGGTATTACTAATGAAAAACTGTTTTTT CASRGGITNEKLFF TRBJ1-4 . few 14 TRBV10-1
TGTGCCAGCAGCGTAGTAGGGGGAGGGGGGCAAGAGACCCAGTACTTC CASSVVGGGGQETQYF TRBJ2-5 . . 16 TRBV9
TGTGCCAGCAGTCCGGACCCCGCTGCGGGGTACGAGCAGTACTTC CASSPDPAAGYEQYF TRBJ2-7 . once 15 TRBV6-5
TGTGCCAGCTCACCTGCGGGACTGCTTAATTCACCCCTCCACTTT CASSPAGLLNSPLHF TRBJ1-6 . . 15 TRBV18
TGCGCCAGCAGCCAAGGGACAACAGCCCCCTACGAGCAGTACTTC CASSQGTTAPYEQYF TRBJ2-7 . . 15 TRBV4-3
TGTGCCAGCAGCTTATCCGGACTAAAGAAGCAGTACTTC CASSLSGLKKQYF TRBJ2-7 . once 13 TRBV7-2
TGTGCCAGCAGCCCGGGACAGGGACGAACTAATGAAAAACTGTTTTTT CASSPGQGRTNEKLFF TRBJ1-4 TRBD1 . 16 TRBV5-5
TGCAGCGTTGAGGGCCAAACCACAAACATTCAGTACTTC CSVEGQTTNIQYF TRBJ2-4 . . 13 TRBV29-1
TGTGCCAGCAGTCGGCCCCCCTCTAGCGGGGGGGTTGCCGAGCAGTACTTC CASSRPPSSGGVAEQYF TRBJ2-7 TRBD2 . 17 TRBV27
TGTGCCAGCAGCTTCGGGGCGGGGGAGCAGTACTTC CASSFGAGEQYF TRBJ2-7 . . 12 TRBV7-6
TGTGCCAGCAGCCAAGATGCGGGGGAGCCCTACGAGCAGTACTTC CASSQDAGEPYEQYF TRBJ2-7 TRBD2 . 15 TRBV4-2
TGTGCCAGCAGCGAGGTGACCACAGATACGCAGTATTTT CASSEVTTDTQYF TRBJ2-3 . . 13 TRBV13
TGTGCCAGCAGCCCAGGGGGGCTAGGGACTAATGAAAAACTGTTTTTT CASSPGGLGTNEKLFF TRBJ1-4 TRBD1 . 16 TRBV7-2
TGTGCCAGCAGTTTAGGACAGGGAAGCTACGAGCAGTACTTC CASSLGQGSYEQYF TRBJ2-7 TRBD1 . 14 TRBV27
TGTGCCAGCAACCCGGGACAGGGGGACTATGGCTACACCTTC CASNPGQGDYGYTF TRBJ1-2 TRBD1 . 14 TRBV5-6
TGTGCCGCGGCGCGGGGGGGGGAGAAAAACATTCAGTACTTC CAAARGGEKNIQYF TRBJ2-4 TRBD2 . 14 TRBV10-3
TGCGCCAGCAGCCAAGATCGGGGAGCCTATGGCTACACCTTC CASSQDRGAYGYTF TRBJ1-2 . . 14 TRBV4-3
TGCAGCGTTGAAGATCCTGGGGGGACCGGGGCCGAGCAGTACTTC CSVEDPGGTGAEQYF TRBJ2-7 . . 15 TRBV29-1
TGTGCCAGCAGCTGGGACAGGGGGTCATCCTACGAGCAGTACTTC CASSWDRGSSYEQYF TRBJ2-7 TRBD1 . 15 TRBV7-3
TGTGCCAGCAGCTTGGGGACAGGGCACCACGAGCAGTACTTC CASSLGTGHHEQYF TRBJ2-7 TRBD1 . 14 TRBV5-5
TGTGCCAGCAGGAATATGACAGGCCCGAACTATGGCTACACCTTC CASRNMTGPNYGYTF TRBJ1-2 . . 15 TRBV28
TGTGCCAGTAGTACGAAAGACAGGGTGGGTGGCTACACCTTC CASSTKDRVGGYTF TRBJ1-2 TRBD1 . 14 TRBV19
TGCGCCAGCAGCGCGGTCGGCGAAACCCAGTACTTC CASSAVGETQYF TRBJ2-5 . . 12 TRBV5-1
TGTGCCAGCAGCTTGGGGGGGGGTATTGGCAATCAGCCCCAGCATTTT CASSLGGGIGNQPQHF TRBJ1-5 . . 16 TRBV5-6
TGTGCCAGCAGTTTTACAGGGTTAAAAGAGACCCAGTACTTC CASSFTGLKETQYF TRBJ2-5 . once 14 TRBV27
TGCGCCAGCAGCCGGGGGGAGGGAGGGCGGGGGACCCAGTACTTC CASSRGEGGRGTQYF TRBJ2-5 TRBD2 . 15 TRBV4-3
TGTGCTAGTGGTTTGGTACTAGGGGGCGACGCCGGGGGCTACACCTTC CASGLVLGGDAGGYTF TRBJ1-2 TRBD1 . 16 TRBV12-5
TGTGCCAGCAGGTATTACTTCGGGGGGCCGAGCACAGATACGCAGTATTTT CASRYYFGGPSTDTQYF TRBJ2-3 . few 17 TRBV7-9
TGTGCCAGCAGTGAATCCGGCAGGGCGAGCGAGACCCAGTACTTC CASSESGRASETQYF TRBJ2-5 . . 15 TRBV25-1
TGTGCCAGCAGACCTGACAGGGCCCCACACAATGAGCAGTTCTTC CASRPDRAPHNEQFF TRBJ2-1 TRBD1 . 15 TRBV6-5
TGTGCCAGCACGGAGGGGGGGAATCAGCCCCAGCATTTT CASTEGGNQPQHF TRBJ1-5 . few 13 TRBV2
TGTGCCAGCAGTTTGGTCGGAGGGAATGGCTACACCTTC CASSLVGGNGYTF TRBJ1-2 . . 13 TRBV27
TGCGCCAGCAGTTACAGGGAGTGGACTGAAGCTTTCTTT CASSYREWTEAFF TRBJ1-1 . . 13 TRBV5-1
TGTGCCAGCAGCCCGAACCGACAGGGTGGCTACACCTTC CASSPNRQGGYTF TRBJ1-2 TRBD1 . 13 TRBV7-2
TGTGCCAGCAGTAGGGGGCGTGGAACTGAAGCTTTCTTT CASSRGRGTEAFF TRBJ1-1 TRBD1 . 13 TRBV6-6
TGTGCCACCAGCAGAGAAGGTTTGGCAGGGGCGAATGTCCTAGCCAAAAACATTCAGTACTTC CATSREGLAGANVLAKNIQYF TRBJ2-4 . . 21 TRBV15
TGTGCCAGCAGCCAAGACATTTCCCCGGGGTACACCGGGGAGCTGTTTTTT CASSQDISPGYTGELFF TRBJ2-2 . . 17 TRBV4-2
TGCAGCGTACAGACAGGGGGTAGTCAGCCCCAGCATTTT CSVQTGGSQPQHF TRBJ1-5 TRBD1 . 13 TRBV29-1
TGCGCCAGCAGTCAGGGGAGTAATTTTGATGAGCAGTTCTTC CASSQGSNFDEQFF TRBJ2-1 . . 14 TRBV4-3
TGTGCCAGTATAGGACCTGGGCGAAGGGGGCTAGGGGAGCTGTTTTTT CASIGPGRRGLGELFF TRBJ2-2 TRBD1 . 16 TRBV19